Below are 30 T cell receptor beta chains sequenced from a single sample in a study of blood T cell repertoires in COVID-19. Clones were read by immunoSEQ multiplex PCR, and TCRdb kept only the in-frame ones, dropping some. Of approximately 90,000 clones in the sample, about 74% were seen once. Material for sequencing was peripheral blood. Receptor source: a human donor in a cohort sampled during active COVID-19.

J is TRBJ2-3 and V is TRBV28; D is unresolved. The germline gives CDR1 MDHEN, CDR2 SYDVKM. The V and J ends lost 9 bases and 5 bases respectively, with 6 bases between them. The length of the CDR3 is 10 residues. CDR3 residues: CASGRDTQYF. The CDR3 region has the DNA TGTGCCAGTGGTAGAGATACGCAGTATTTT.

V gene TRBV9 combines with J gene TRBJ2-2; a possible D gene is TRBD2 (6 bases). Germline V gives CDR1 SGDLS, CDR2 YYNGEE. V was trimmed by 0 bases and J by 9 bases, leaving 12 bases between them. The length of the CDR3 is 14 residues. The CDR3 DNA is TGTGCCAGCAGCGTAGGACTAGGATCCCGGGAGCTGTTTTTT. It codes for CASSVGLGSRELFF.

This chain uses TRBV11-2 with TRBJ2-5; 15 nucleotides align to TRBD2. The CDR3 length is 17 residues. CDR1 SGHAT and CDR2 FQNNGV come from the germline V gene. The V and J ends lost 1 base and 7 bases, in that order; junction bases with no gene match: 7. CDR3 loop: CASSLVGTSGRKGTQYF. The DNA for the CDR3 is TGTGCCAGCAGCTTAGTAGGGACTAGCGGGAGGAAGGGGACCCAGTACTTC.

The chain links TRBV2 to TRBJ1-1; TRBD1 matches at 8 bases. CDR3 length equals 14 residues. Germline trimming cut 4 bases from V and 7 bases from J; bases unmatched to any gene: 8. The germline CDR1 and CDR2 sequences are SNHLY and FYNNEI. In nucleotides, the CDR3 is TGTGCCAGCAGTGTGGAGGACAGGGTGATTGAAGCTTTCTTT. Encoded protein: CASSVEDRVIEAFF.

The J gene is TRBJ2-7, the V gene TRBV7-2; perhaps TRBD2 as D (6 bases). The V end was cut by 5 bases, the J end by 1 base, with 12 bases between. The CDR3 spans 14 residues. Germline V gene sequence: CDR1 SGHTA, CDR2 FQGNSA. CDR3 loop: CASSRRGRSYEQYF. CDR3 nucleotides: TGTGCCAGCAGCCGGAGGGGACGGTCCTACGAGCAGTACTTC.

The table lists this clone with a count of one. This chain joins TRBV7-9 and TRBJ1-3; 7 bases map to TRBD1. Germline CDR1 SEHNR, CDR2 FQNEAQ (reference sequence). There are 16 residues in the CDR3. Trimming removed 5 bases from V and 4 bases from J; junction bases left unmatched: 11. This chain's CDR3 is CASSARQGGTGNTIYF. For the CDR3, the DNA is TGTGCCAGCAGCGCCAGACAGGGTGGTACCGGAAACACCATATATTTT.

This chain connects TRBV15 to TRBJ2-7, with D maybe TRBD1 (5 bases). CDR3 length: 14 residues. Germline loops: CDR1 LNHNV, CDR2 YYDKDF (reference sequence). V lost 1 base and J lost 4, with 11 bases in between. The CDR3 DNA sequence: TGTGCCACCAGCAGAGTTCAGGGCCTATACGAGCAGTACTTC. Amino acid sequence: CATSRVQGLYEQYF.

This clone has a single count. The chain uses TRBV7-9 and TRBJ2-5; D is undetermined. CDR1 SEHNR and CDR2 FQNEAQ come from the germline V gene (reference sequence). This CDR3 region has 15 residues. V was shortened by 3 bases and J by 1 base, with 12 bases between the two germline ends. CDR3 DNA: TGTGCCAGCAGCTTCGAATCAGGCATCCAAGAGACCCAGTACTTC. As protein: CASSFESGIQETQYF.

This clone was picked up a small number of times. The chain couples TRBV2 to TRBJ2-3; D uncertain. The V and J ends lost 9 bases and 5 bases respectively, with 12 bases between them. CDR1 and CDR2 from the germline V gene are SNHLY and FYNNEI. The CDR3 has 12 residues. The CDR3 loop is CARETGGDTQYF. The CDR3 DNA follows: TGTGCCAGGGAGACCGGTGGAGATACGCAGTATTTT.

Here the CDR3 DNA reads TGTGCCAGCAGCGAAGGACTAGTTCGCGCAGATACGCAGTATTTT. Translation: CASSEGLVRADTQYF. The chain combines TRBV7-9 with TRBJ2-3, with TRBD2 matching 7 bases. Unmatched junction bases numbered 9, after V lost 5 bases and J lost 4 bases. Germline CDR1 is SEHNR and CDR2 is FQNEAQ (reference sequence). The CDR3 is 15 residues long.

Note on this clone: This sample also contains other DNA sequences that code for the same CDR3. CDR3 region: CSATGNTEAFF. Written as DNA, the CDR3 is TGCAGTGCTACAGGGAACACTGAAGCTTTCTTT. This rearrangement joins TRBV20-1 to TRBJ1-1; D remains unclear. V was cut by 4 bases and J by 1 base, with 4 bases left in between. The CDR3 runs to 11 residues. CDR1 is DFQATT and CDR2 is SNEGSKA in the germline V gene (reference sequence).

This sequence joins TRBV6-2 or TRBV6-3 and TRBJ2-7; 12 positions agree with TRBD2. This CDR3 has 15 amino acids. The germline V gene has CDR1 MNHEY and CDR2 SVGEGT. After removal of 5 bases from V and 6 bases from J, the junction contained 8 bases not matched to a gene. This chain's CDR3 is CASSGTSGPIREQYF. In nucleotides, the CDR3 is TGTGCCAGCAGTGGGACTAGCGGGCCGATACGCGAGCAGTACTTC.

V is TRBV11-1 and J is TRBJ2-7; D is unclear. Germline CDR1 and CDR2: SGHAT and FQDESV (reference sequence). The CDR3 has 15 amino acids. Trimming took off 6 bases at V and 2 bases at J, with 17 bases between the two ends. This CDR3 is CASSHDMYQAYEQYF. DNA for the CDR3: TGTGCCAGCAGTCATGACATGTATCAGGCCTACGAGCAGTACTTC.

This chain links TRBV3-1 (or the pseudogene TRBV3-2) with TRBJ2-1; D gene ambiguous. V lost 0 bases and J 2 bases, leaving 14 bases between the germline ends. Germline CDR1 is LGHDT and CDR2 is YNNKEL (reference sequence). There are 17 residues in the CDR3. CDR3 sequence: CASSQERRRNPYNEQFF. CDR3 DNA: TGTGCCAGCAGCCAAGAGCGCCGGCGGAACCCCTACAATGAGCAGTTCTTC.

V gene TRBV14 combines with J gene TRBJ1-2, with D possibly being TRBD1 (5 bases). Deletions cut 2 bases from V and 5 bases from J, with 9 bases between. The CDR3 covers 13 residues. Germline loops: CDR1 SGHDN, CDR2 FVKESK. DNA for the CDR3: TGTGCCAGCAGCCAAATAGGGGATTATGGCTACACCTTC. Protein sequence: CASSQIGDYGYTF. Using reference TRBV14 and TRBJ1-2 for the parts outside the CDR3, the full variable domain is EAGVTQFPSHSVIEKGQTVTLRCDPISGHDNLYWYRRVMGKEIKFLLHFVKESKQDESGMPNNRFLAERTGGTYSTLKVQPAELEDSGVYFCASSQIGDYGYTFGSGTRLTVV.

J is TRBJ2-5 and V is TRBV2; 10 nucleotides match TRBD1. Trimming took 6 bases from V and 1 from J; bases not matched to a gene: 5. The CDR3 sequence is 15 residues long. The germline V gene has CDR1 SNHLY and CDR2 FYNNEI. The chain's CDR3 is CASRMGTGAQETQYF. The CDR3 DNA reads TGTGCCAGCAGGATGGGGACAGGGGCCCAAGAGACCCAGTACTTC.

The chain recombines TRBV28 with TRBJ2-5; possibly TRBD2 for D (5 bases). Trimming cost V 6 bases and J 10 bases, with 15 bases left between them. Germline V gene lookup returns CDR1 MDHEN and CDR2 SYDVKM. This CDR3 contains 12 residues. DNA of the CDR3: TGTGCCAGCAGGGAGGCCAAGAGTCTCCAGTACTTC. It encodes CASREAKSLQYF.

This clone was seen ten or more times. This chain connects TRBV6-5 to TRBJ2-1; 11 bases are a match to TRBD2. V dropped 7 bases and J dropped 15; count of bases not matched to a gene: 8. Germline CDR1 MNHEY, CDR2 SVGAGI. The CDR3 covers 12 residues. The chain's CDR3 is CASTVSGRASFF. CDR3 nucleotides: TGTGCCAGCACCGTTAGCGGGAGGGCCTCGTTCTTC.

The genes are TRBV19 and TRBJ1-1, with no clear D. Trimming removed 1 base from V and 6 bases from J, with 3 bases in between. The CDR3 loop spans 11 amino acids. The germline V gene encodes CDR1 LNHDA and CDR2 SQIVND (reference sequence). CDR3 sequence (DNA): TGTGCCAGTAGTATAGCTGCTGAAGCTTTCTTT. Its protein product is CASSIAAEAFF.

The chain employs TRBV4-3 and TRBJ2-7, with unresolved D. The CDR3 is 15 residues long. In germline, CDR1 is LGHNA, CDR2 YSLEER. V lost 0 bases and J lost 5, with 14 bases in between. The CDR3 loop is CASSQDFPSSNEQYF. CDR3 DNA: TGCGCCAGCAGCCAAGATTTCCCGAGTTCCAACGAGCAGTACTTC.

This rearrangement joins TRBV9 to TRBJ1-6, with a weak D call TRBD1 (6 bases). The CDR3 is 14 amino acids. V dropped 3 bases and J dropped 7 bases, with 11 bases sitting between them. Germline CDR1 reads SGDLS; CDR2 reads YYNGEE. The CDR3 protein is CASSARGGNSPLHF. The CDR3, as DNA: TGTGCCAGCAGCGCGAGGGGGGGGAATTCACCCCTCCACTTT.

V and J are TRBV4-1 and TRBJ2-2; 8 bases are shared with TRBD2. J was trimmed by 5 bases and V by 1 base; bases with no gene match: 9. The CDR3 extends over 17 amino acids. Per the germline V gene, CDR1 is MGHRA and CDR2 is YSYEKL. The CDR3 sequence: CASSQVVSGTTTGELFF. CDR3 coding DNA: TGCGCCAGCAGCCAAGTGGTTAGCGGGACAACGACCGGGGAGCTGTTTTTT.

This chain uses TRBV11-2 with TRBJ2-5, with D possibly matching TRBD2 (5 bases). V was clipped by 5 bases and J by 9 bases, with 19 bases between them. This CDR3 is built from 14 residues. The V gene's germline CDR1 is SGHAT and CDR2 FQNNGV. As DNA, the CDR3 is TGTGCCAGCAGCCCAGGCGGCCACCCCGGGGCCCAGTACTTC. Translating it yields CASSPGGHPGAQYF.

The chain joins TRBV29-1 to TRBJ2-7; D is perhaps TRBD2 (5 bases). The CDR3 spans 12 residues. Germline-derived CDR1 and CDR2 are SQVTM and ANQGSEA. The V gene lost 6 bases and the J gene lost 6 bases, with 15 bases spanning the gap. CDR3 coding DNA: TGCAGCGTCGGGGTAGGGCCTATCGAGCAGTACTTC. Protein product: CSVGVGPIEQYF.

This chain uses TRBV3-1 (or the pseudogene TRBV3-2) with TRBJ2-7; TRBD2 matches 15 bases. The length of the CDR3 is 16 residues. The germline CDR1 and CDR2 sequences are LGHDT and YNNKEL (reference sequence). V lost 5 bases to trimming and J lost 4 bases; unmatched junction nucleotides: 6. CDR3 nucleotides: TGTGCCAGCAGCTCCGGGACTAGCGGGAGGAGGTACGAGCAGTACTTC. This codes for CASSSGTSGRRYEQYF.

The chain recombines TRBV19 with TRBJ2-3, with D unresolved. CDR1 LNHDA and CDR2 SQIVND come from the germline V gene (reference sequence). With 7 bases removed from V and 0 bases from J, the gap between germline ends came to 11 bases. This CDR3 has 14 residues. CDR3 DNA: TGTGCCAGTAAAGCCCAGGCCAGCACAGATACGCAGTATTTT. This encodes CASKAQASTDTQYF.

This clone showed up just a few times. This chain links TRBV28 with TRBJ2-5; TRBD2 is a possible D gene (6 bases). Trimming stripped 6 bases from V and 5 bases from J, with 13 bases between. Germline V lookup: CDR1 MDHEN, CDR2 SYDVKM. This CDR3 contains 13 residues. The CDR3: CASRQAGGETQYF. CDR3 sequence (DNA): TGTGCCAGCAGGCAAGCGGGTGGGGAGACCCAGTACTTC.

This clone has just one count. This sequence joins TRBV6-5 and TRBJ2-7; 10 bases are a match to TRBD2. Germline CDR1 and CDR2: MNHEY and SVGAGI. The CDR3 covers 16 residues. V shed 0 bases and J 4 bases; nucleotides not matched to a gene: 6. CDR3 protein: CASSYSGPSGSYEQYF. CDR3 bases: TGTGCCAGCAGTTACTCGGGGCCTAGCGGGAGTTACGAGCAGTACTTC.

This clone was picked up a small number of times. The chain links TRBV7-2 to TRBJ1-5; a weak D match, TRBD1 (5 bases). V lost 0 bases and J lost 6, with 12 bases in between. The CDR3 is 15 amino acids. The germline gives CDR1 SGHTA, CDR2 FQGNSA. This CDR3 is CASSLAGEGGQPQHF. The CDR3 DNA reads TGTGCCAGCAGCTTAGCGGGGGAGGGCGGTCAGCCCCAGCATTTT.

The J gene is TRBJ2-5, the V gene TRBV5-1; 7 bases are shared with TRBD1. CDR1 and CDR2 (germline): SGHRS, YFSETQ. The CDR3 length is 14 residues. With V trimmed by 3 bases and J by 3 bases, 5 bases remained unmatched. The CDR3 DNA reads TGCGCCAGCAGCTCCCGGGACAGCAAAGAGACCCAGTACTTC. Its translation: CASSSRDSKETQYF.